The T cell receptor beta chain described here comes from a study of T cells in Graves' hyperthyroidism and ophthalmopathy. Using RNA transcripts as the source, TCR beta CDR3 regions were amplified. HTBI primers were employed in a first-round RT-PCR of the TCR CDR3. MiXCR was run by TCRdb on the multiplex PCR reads, yielding one entry per CDR3 protein. Of 600,000 or so distinct CDR3 sequences in the sample, roughly 15% were seen once. Pregnant or lactating patients were excluded, as were those with uncontrolled infection or other autoimmune disease. Extraction of PBMCs used 7.5 to 10 ml of fresh peripheral blood. The V end was cut by 5 bases, the J end by 4 bases, with 15 bases between. CDR1 and CDR2 (germline): MDHEN, SYDVKM. The CDR3 length is 14 residues.

The chain carries TRBV28 and TRBJ2-7; D is possibly TRBD2 (6 bases). Sequenced: blood. The TCR originated in a woman between 50 and 59 years old with Graves' ophthalmopathy. This CDR3 reads CASSAAGLMYEQYF. The CDR3 DNA is TGTGCCAGCAGTGCTGCGGGGTTGATGTACGAGCAGTACTTC.